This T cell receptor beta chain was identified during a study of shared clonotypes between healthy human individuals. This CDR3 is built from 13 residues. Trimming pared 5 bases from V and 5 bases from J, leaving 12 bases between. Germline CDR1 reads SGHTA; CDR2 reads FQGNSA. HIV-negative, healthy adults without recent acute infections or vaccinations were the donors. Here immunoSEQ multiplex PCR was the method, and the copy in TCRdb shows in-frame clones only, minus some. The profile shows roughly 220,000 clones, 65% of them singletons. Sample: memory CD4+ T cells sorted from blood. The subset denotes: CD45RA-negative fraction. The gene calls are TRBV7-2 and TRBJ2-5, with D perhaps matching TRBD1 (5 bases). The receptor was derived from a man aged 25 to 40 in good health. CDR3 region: CASSQPRGETQYF. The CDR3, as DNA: TGTGCCAGCAGCCAGCCAAGGGGTGAGACCCAGTACTTC.